The sequence of this T cell receptor (beta chain) was determined in a study of graft-versus-host responses after intestinal transplantation. Study results and caveats: Early post-transplant falls in HvG clones accompanied the peak levels of circulating GvH clones. GvH clonotypes were identified within recipient marrow, with a subset emerging first in ileum or blood. Some patients had graft-donor T cell macrochimerism, and their allografts showed high graft-versus-host to host-versus-graft clonal ratios.

To note about this clone: What it binds is not known.

V trimming: 4 bases; J trimming: 8 bases; junction bases outside the gene matches: 15. This CDR3 has 16 amino acids. The germline CDR1 and CDR2 sequences are SGHAT and FQNNGV. The repertoire was sequenced with immunoSEQ multiplex PCR; TCRdb's copy has only in-frame clones and lacks some. The sample consists of under 95,000 clones, 88% of them appearing once. The chain uses TRBV11-2 and TRBJ1-2; 8 bases are a match to TRBD1. This sequence originates from a human donor who was the organ donor for an intestinal transplant. This material consisted of unstimulated CD4+ T cells sorted from spleen or lymph node cells, taken before transplant. The CDR3 DNA sequence: TGTGCCAGCAGCTCCGGCAGGGGGCTCTCTTTGCGAGGCTACACCTTC. Its translation is CASSSGRGLSLRGYTF.